Detailed here is one T cell receptor (beta chain). This record comes from a study of blood T cell repertoires in COVID-19. Background on the study: T cells, B-cell-depleted T cells, or PBMCs supplied cDNA or gDNA.

V dropped 3 bases and J dropped 8; count of bases not matched to a gene: 9. Germline values: CDR1 KGHDR, CDR2 SFDVKD. The CDR3 runs to 16 residues. Libraries were prepared by immunoSEQ multiplex PCR; TCRdb keeps only in-frame clonotypes and omits some of them. This table holds about 120,000 clones, about nine tenths found once. The specimen was peripheral blood. The TCR originated in a human donor in a cohort sampled during active COVID-19. The chain has TRBV24-1 and TRBJ1-2; TRBD1 matches 12 bases. The CDR3 region is CATSDAVGTGGEGYTF. CDR3 in DNA: TGTGCCACCAGTGATGCTGTGGGGACAGGGGGCGAGGGCTACACCTTC.